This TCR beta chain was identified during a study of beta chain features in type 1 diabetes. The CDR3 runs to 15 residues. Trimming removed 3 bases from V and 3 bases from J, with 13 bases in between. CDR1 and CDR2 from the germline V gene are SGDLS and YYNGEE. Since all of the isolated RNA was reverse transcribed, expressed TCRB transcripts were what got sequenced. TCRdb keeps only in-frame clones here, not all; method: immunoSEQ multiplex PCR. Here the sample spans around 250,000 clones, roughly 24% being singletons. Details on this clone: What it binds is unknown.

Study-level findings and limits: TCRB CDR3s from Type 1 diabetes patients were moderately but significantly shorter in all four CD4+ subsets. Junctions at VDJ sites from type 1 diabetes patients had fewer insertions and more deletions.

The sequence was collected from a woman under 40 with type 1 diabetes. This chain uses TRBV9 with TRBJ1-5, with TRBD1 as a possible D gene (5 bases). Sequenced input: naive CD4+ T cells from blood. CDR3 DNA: TGTGCCAGCAGCGCTTCAACAGGAATCAATCAGCCCCAGCATTTT. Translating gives CASSASTGINQPQHF.